The present entry profiles one T cell receptor beta chain with its context. This record belongs to a study of shared clonotypes between healthy human individuals. Naive-designated CD8 cells lacked CD45RO, were positively enriched for CCR7, and omitted terminally differentiated effector memory CD45RA+ cells. The method was immunoSEQ multiplex PCR; TCRdb's version includes in-frame clones alone and lacks a portion of them. The sample contains approximately 840,000 clones, approximately 96% of which appear only once. CDR3 length equals 15 residues. Trimming took 6 bases from V and 8 from J; bases not matched to a gene: 11. CDR1 and CDR2 from the germline V gene are MDHEN and SYDVKM.

The sequenced material came from naive CD8+ T cells sorted from blood. The genes are TRBV28 and TRBJ1-4; 8 bases line up with TRBD1. The source of this sequence is a man aged 25-40 years in good health. The CDR3 loop reads CASSRKDRAREKLFF. CDR3 nucleotides: TGTGCCAGCAGCAGAAAGGACAGGGCGCGCGAAAAACTGTTTTTT.